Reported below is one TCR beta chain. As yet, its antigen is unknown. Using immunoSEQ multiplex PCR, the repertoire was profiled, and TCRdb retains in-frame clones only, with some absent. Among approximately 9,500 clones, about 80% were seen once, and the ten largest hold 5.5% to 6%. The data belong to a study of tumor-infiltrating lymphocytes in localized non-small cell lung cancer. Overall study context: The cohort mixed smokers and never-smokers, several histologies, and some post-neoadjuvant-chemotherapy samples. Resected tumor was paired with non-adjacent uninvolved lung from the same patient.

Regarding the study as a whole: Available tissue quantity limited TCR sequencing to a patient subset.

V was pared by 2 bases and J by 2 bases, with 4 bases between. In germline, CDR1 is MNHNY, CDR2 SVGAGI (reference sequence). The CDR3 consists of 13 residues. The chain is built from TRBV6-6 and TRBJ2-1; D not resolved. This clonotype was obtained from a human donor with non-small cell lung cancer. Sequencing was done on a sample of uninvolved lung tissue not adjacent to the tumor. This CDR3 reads CASSYNTYNEQFF. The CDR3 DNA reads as TGTGCCAGCAGTTACAACACCTACAATGAGCAGTTCTTC.